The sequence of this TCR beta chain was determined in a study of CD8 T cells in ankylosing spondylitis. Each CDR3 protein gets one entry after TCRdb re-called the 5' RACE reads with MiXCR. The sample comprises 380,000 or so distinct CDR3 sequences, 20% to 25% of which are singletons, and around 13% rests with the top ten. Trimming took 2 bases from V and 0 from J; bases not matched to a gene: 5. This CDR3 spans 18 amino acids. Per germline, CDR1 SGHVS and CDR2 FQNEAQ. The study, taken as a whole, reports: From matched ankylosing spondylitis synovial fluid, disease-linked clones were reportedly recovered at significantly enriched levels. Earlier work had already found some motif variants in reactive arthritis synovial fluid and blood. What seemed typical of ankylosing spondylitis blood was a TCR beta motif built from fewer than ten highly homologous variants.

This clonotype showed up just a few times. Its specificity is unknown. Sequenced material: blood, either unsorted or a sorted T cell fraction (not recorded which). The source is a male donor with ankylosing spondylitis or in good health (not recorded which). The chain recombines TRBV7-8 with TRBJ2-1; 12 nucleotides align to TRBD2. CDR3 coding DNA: TGTGCCAGCAGCTTAACTAGCGGGGGGCCTAGCTCCTACAATGAGCAGTTCTTC. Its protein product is CASSLTSGGPSSYNEQFF.